The text below deals with one TCR beta chain. No antigen is known for it. CDR1 SNHLY and CDR2 FYNNEI come from the germline V gene. This CDR3 contains 14 residues. Trimming took off 2 bases at V and 4 bases at J, with 11 bases between the two ends. This sample was included in a study of a mutant IDH1 vaccine in newly diagnosed glioma. Time point reported: week 35, safety follow-up. The content of each vaccine dose was 300 ug of mutant IDH1 20-mer peptide, and topical imiquimod accompanied it. The table came from immunoSEQ multiplex PCR; TCRdb's copy has only in-frame clones and leaves some out. The repertoire has tens of thousands of clones, about 80% of them found once; the top ten carry over 15%.

The clonotype comes from a man aged 25 to 40 with glioma. Sample: PBMCs, taken from a glioma patient whose treatment included an IDH1 peptide vaccine. The chain links TRBV2 to TRBJ1-2; D is perhaps TRBD1 (5 bases). The CDR3 spells CASSEPRDAYGYTF. The CDR3 nucleotides are TGTGCCAGCAGTGAACCCAGGGACGCCTATGGCTACACCTTC.